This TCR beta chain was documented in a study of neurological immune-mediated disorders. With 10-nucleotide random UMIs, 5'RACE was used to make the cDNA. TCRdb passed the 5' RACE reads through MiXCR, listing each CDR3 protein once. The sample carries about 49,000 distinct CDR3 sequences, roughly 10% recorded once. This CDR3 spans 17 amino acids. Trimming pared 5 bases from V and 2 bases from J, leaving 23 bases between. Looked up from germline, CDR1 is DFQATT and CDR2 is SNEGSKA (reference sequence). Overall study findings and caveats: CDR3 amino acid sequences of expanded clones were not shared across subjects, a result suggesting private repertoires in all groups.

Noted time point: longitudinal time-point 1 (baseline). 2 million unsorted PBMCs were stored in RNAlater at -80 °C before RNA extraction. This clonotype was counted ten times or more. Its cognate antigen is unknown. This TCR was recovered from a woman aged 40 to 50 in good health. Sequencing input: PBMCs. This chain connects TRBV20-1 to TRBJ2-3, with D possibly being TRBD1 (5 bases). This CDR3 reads CSAGIVSQDIPTDTQYF. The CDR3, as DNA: TGCAGTGCTGGGATTGTTAGTCAGGACATACCCACAGATACGCAGTATTTT.